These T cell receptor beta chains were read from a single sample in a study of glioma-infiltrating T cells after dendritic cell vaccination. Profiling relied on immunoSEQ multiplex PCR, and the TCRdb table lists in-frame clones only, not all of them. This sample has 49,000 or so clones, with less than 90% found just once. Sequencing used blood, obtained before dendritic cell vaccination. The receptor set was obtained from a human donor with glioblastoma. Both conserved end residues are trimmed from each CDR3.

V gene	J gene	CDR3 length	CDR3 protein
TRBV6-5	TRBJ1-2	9	ASQGVYGYT
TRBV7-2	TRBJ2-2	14	ASSYRTGGGSGELF
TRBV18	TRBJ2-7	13	ASSPGGTGLYEQY
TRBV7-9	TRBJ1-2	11	ASSLEAGEGYT
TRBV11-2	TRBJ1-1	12	ASSSGTANTEAF
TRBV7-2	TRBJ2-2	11	ASSLQGSGELF
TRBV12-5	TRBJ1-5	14	ASGTRAGAGGQPQH
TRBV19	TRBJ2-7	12	ASHSGGARYEQY
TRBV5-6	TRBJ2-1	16	ASSLVAGGPSSYNEQF
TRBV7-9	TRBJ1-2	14	ASSPEGAQGKNGYT
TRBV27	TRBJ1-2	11	ASSPRGDYGYT
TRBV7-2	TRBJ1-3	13	ASSPDRGFGNTIY
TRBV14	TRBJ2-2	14	ASSPRGSWAGGELF
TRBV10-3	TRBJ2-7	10	AISESGGEQY
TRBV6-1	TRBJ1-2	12	ASRPGQGKGGYT
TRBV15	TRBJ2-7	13	ATQTGTSGSYEQY
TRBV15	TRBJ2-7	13	ATSTTGGGLGEQY
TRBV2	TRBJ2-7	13	ASMTPSAPRHEQY
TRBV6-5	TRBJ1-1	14	ASSYHRTDSNTEAF
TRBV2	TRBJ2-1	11	ASSEALTGEQF
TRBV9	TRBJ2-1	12	ASSVGGFGNEQF
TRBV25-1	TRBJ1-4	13	AASDTGSTNEKLF
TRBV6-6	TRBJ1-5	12	ASNRDREGQPQH
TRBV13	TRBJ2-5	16	ASSLEVVGAGELETQY
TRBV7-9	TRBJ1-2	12	ASSLDTGAAGYT
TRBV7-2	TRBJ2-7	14	ASSPRMERGGYEQY
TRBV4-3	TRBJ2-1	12	ASSQELGIFEQF
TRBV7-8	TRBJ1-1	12	ASTSGGGNTEAF
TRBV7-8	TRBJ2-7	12	ASSLATTSYEQY
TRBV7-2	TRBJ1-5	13	ASSLWGQGNQPQH
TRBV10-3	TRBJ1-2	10	AIGGGNYGYT
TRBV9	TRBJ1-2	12	ASSVDQAPYGYT
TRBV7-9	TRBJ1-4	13	ASSLVSPTNEKLF
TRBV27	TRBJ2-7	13	ASSLSSWDSYEQY
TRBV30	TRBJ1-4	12	AWSVGGDREKLF
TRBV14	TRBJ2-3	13	ASSQGGGTADTQY
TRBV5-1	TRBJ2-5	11	ASRPSGRETQY
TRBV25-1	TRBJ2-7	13	ASSELRGLAYEQY
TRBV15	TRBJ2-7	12	ATSEPGLGFEQY
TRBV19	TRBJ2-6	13	ASRDTRSGANVLT
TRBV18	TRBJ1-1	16	ASSPPWGQGFVNTEAF
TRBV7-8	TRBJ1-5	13	ASRKRAGGKQPQH